This T cell receptor beta chain was sequenced in a study of T cell changes during pregnancy in multiple sclerosis. V was shortened by 0 bases and J by 0 bases, with 10 bases between the two germline ends. The germline V gene has CDR1 SGHDT and CDR2 YYEEEE. The length of the CDR3 is 16 residues. Some clones are missing from TCRdb's copy, which holds only in-frame ones; the method was immunoSEQ multiplex PCR. This table holds roughly 49,000 clones, over 90% found once. The V and J genes are TRBV5-6 and TRBJ2-1; TRBD2 is a possible D gene (5 bases). Specimen: CD8+ T cells from peripheral blood mononuclear cells, collected in the first trimester of pregnancy. The TCR was taken from a female donor with multiple sclerosis, enrolled in a pregnancy study. The chain's CDR3 is CASSLEVGSSYNEQFF. The CDR3 DNA reads TGTGCCAGCAGCTTGGAGGTGGGGAGCTCCTACAATGAGCAGTTCTTC.